These 8 T cell receptor beta chains were sequenced from one sample in a study of T cell clones after liver transplantation. Clones were read by immunoSEQ multiplex PCR, and TCRdb kept only the in-frame ones, dropping some. This sample has about 22,000 clones, with more than 60% found just once. The source material was CD4+ T cells from blood, sampled before liver transplant. These receptors all come from a human donor who received a liver transplant.

J is TRBJ2-5 and V is TRBV5-1; D might be TRBD2 (6 bases). The CDR3 extends over 17 amino acids. Trimming stripped 0 bases from V and 3 bases from J, with 18 bases between. Germline V lookup: CDR1 SGHRS, CDR2 YFSETQ. CDR3 DNA: TGCGCCAGCAGCTTGGCCCCCCCCGGGACGGGGGAAGAGACCCAGTACTTC. Its protein is CASSLAPPGTGEETQYF.

As regards this clone: In the same sample, other DNA sequences code for this CDR3. The chain recombines TRBV28 with TRBJ1-1; D remains ambiguous. With 1 base removed from V and 1 base from J, the gap between germline ends came to 4 bases. The CDR3 has 13 residues. Looked up from germline, CDR1 is MDHEN and CDR2 is SYDVKM. As DNA, the CDR3 is TGTGCCAGCAGTTTATTGGGGAACACTGAAGCTTTCTTT. It encodes CASSLLGNTEAFF. The whole variable domain, remainder taken from reference TRBV28 and TRBJ1-1, is DVKVTQSSRYLVKRTGEKVFLECVQDMDHENMFWYRQDPGLGLRLIYFSYDVKMKEKGDIPEGYSVSREKKERFSLILESASTNQTSMYLCASSLLGNTEAFFGQGTRLTVV.

This clone has just a few counts. V is TRBV5-1 and J is TRBJ1-2, with 8 positions matching TRBD1. This CDR3 is 14 amino acids long. CDR1 SGHRS and CDR2 YFSETQ come from the germline V gene. With 0 bases clipped from V and 8 bases from J, the junction kept 6 bases outside the gene matches. The CDR3 loop is CASSLDPTGEGYTF. The CDR3 nucleotides read TGCGCCAGCAGCTTGGATCCGACAGGGGAAGGCTACACCTTC.

The V call is TRBV7-2, the J call TRBJ2-1; TRBD2 agrees at 10 bases. V lost 5 bases and J lost 6; bases outside the gene matches: 7. The CDR3 has 15 amino acids. CDR1 SGHTA and CDR2 FQGNSA come from the germline V gene. As DNA, the CDR3 is TGTGCCAGCAGCCCCACTAGCGGGGCGGGCAATGAGCAGTTCTTC. Amino acid sequence: CASSPTSGAGNEQFF.

In DNA form, the CDR3 reads TGTGCCAGCCGGGGCAATCAGCCCCAGCATTTT. It codes for CASRGNQPQHF. The genes are TRBV28 and TRBJ1-5, with D uncertain. The V gene's germline CDR1 is MDHEN and CDR2 SYDVKM. This CDR3 is 11 amino acids long. The V end lost 8 bases, the J end lost 2 bases, and 4 bases lay between the germline ends.

The chain recombines TRBV11-3 with TRBJ1-4; 7 positions agree with TRBD1. CDR3 length equals 15 residues. The germline V gene encodes CDR1 SGHNT and CDR2 YENEEA. The V and J ends lost 5 bases and 1 base, in that order; junction bases with no gene match: 4. The CDR3 DNA is TGTGCCAGCAGCATACAGGGGAGAACTAATGAAAAACTGTTTTTT. The encoded protein is CASSIQGRTNEKLFF.

The V gene is TRBV10-3, the J gene TRBJ2-2, with TRBD1 matching over 7 bases. CDR3 length: 14 residues. Germline V CDR1 and CDR2: ENHRY, SYGVKD. V gave up 7 bases and J gave up 3 bases; unmatched junction bases: 5. The CDR3 sequence: CAITDDRDTGELFF. DNA for the CDR3: TGTGCCATCACCGATGACAGGGACACCGGGGAGCTGTTTTTT.

In its sample, this clone was seen a few times. The V call is TRBV27, the J call TRBJ2-5, with D perhaps TRBD1 or TRBD2 (5 bases each). Germline loops: CDR1 MNHEY, CDR2 SMNVEV (reference sequence). The CDR3 runs 13 residues. Trimming left V 5 bases short and J 3 bases short, with 10 bases between. The CDR3 bases are TGTGCCAGCAGTACCCGGGGCAAAGAGACCCAGTACTTC. Translating it yields CASSTRGKETQYF.